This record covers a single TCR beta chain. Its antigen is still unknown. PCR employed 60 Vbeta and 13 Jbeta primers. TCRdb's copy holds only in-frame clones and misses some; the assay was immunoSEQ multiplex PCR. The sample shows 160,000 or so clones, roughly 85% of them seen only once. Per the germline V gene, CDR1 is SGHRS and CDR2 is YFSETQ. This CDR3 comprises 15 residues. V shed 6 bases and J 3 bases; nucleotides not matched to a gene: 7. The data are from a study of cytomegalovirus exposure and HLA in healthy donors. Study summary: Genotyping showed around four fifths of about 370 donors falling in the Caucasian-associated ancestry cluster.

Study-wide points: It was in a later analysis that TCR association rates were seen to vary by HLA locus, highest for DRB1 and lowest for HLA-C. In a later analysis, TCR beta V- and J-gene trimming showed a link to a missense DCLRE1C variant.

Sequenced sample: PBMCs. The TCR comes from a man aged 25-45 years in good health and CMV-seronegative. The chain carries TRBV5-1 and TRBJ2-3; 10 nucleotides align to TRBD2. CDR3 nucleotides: TGCGCCAGCATCCTTAGCGGGGGGTTAACAGATACGCAGTATTTT. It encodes CASILSGGLTDTQYF.